Listed below are T cell receptor beta chains from one sample, sequenced in a study of cytomegalovirus exposure and HLA in healthy donors. The repertoire was sequenced with immunoSEQ multiplex PCR; TCRdb's copy has only in-frame clones and lacks some. In the table there are around 95,000 clones, 75% to 90% of which are singletons. Sequencing was carried out using PBMCs. These receptors all stem from a man aged 18 to 30 in good health and CMV-seropositive. CDR3s include the opening cysteine and the closing phenylalanine or tryptophan. Each record gives: CDR3 protein, CDR3 DNA, V gene, D gene, J gene, clone size. A D gene is named only where the DNA matches it firmly. Size tells how often a clone was seen (once, few, many) or the class of an expanded clone, and some rows leave it out.

CDR3: CASSVISGSRYNEQFF; DNA: TGTGCCAGCAGCGTCATTAGCGGGAGTAGGTACAATGAGCAGTTCTTC; V: TRBV9; D: TRBD2; J: TRBJ2-1; size: NA
CDR3: CASSLLAGDRETQYF; DNA: TGTGCCAGCAGTCTACTAGCGGGAGATAGGGAGACCCAGTACTTC; V: TRBV27; D: TRBD2; J: TRBJ2-5; size: NA
CDR3: CASSRQDGYTF; DNA: TGTGCCAGCAGTCGACAGGATGGCTACACCTTC; V: TRBV28; D: NA; J: TRBJ1-2; size: few
CDR3: CAISGTSTADTQYF; DNA: TGTGCCATCAGTGGGACTAGCACGGCAGATACGCAGTATTTT; V: TRBV10-3; D: TRBD2; J: TRBJ2-3; size: NA
CDR3: CASSHGNTIYF; DNA: TGCGCCAGCAGTCATGGAAACACCATATATTTT; V: TRBV10-2; D: NA; J: TRBJ1-3; size: many
CDR3: CASSFAYRGGGNIQYF; DNA: TGTGCCAGCAGCTTTGCCTATAGGGGCGGTGGAAACATTCAGTACTTC; V: TRBV11-2; D: NA; J: TRBJ2-4; size: NA
CDR3: CASSYGTPSTDTQYF; DNA: TGTGCCAGCAGCTACGGGACACCCAGCACAGATACGCAGTATTTT; V: TRBV5-6; D: NA; J: TRBJ2-3; size: NA
CDR3: CASSEYLGTELHQPQHF; DNA: TGCGCCAGCAGTGAATATCTGGGGACAGAGCTTCATCAGCCCCAGCATTTT; V: TRBV10-2; D: TRBD1; J: TRBJ1-5; size: once
CDR3: CASTGGREGYNEQFF; DNA: TGTGCCAGCACCGGGGGGCGGGAGGGCTACAATGAGCAGTTCTTC; V: TRBV7-9; D: TRBD2; J: TRBJ2-1; size: NA
CDR3: CASAKHTNYGYTF; DNA: TGTGCCAGCGCCAAACACACTAACTATGGCTACACCTTC; V: TRBV27; D: NA; J: TRBJ1-2; size: few
CDR3: CASSHPHWNTEAFF; DNA: TGTGCCAGCAGTCATCCACATTGGAACACTGAAGCTTTCTTT; V: TRBV6-5; D: NA; J: TRBJ1-1; size: once
CDR3: CASSPGQRTPGGETQYF; DNA: TGTGCCAGCAGCCCGGGACAGCGGACCCCAGGGGGTGAGACCCAGTACTTC; V: TRBV7-3; D: TRBD1; J: TRBJ2-5; size: NA
CDR3: CASSSGFPDTEAFF; DNA: TGTGCCAGCAGTTCCGGGTTTCCGGACACTGAAGCTTTCTTT; V: TRBV6-5; D: NA; J: TRBJ1-1; size: NA
CDR3: CASSIPQGPYGYTF; DNA: TGTGCCAGTAGTATACCACAGGGCCCCTATGGCTACACCTTC; V: TRBV19; D: NA; J: TRBJ1-2; size: NA
CDR3: CASSFPTSGPYNEQFF; DNA: TGTGCCAGCAGTTTCCCGACTAGCGGGCCATACAATGAGCAGTTCTTC; V: TRBV28; D: TRBD2; J: TRBJ2-1; size: NA
CDR3: CAWIEPGQGEYGYTF; DNA: TGTGCCTGGATAGAACCGGGACAGGGAGAATATGGCTACACCTTC; V: TRBV30; D: TRBD1; J: TRBJ1-2; size: NA
CDR3: CASSHPSEQFF; DNA: TGTGCCAGCAGTCATCCCAGTGAGCAGTTCTTC; V: TRBV28; D: NA; J: TRBJ2-1; size: NA
CDR3: CASSPLRTIENTGELFF; DNA: TGTGCCAGCAGCCCCCTCCGGACTATTGAAAACACCGGGGAGCTGTTTTTT; V: TRBV11-3; D: NA; J: TRBJ2-2; size: once
CDR3: CVRSFRTSNTGELFF; DNA: TGTGTCAGAAGCTTCCGGACTAGTAACACCGGGGAGCTGTTTTTT; V: TRBV7-5; D: NA; J: TRBJ2-2; size: NA
CDR3: CASSLSTGGNQPQHF; DNA: TGTGCCAGCAGTTTATCGACAGGGGGGAATCAGCCCCAGCATTTT; V: TRBV27; D: TRBD1; J: TRBJ1-5; size: few
CDR3: CASSLAGINEQFF; DNA: TGTGCCAGCAGCTTAGCAGGGATCAATGAGCAGTTCTTC; V: TRBV7-3; D: NA; J: TRBJ2-1; size: NA
CDR3: CASSPRVNGELFF; DNA: TGTGCCAGCAGCCCACGAGTAAATGGGGAGCTGTTTTTT; V: TRBV7-3; D: NA; J: TRBJ2-2; size: NA
CDR3: CAWSEPTGVRETQYF; DNA: TGTGCCTGGAGTGAACCGACAGGGGTTAGAGAGACCCAGTACTTC; V: TRBV30; D: TRBD1; J: TRBJ2-5; size: NA
CDR3: CASSGRLAGIYEQYF; DNA: TGTGCCAGCAGTGGGCGACTAGCGGGAATCTACGAGCAGTACTTC; V: TRBV25-1; D: TRBD2; J: TRBJ2-7; size: NA
CDR3: CASSRDRGYEQYF; DNA: TGTGCCAGCAGCCGGGACAGGGGCTACGAGCAGTACTTC; V: TRBV6-5; D: TRBD1; J: TRBJ2-7; size: NA
CDR3: CASSFIGTTNEQFF; DNA: TGTGCCAGCAGTTTCATCGGGACTACGAATGAGCAGTTCTTC; V: TRBV27; D: TRBD2; J: TRBJ2-1; size: once
CDR3: CASSLNRGYEQYF; DNA: TGTGCCAGCAGCTTGAACAGGGGCTACGAGCAGTACTTC; V: TRBV5-4; D: TRBD1; J: TRBJ2-7; size: once
CDR3: CASSLGGVLTEAGYTF; DNA: TGTGCCAGCAGCTTAGGGGGGGTCCTAACAGAGGCTGGCTACACCTTC; V: TRBV7-2; D: NA; J: TRBJ1-2; size: NA
CDR3: CASSLDITYEQYF; DNA: TGTGCCAGCAGCTTAGATATAACCTACGAGCAGTACTTC; V: TRBV11-2; D: NA; J: TRBJ2-7; size: NA
CDR3: CASSYGTGFFYNEQFF; DNA: TGTGCCAGCAGTTACGGGACAGGGTTTTTCTACAATGAGCAGTTCTTC; V: TRBV6-5; D: TRBD1; J: TRBJ2-1; size: NA
CDR3: CASMSTSVDSGTQYF; DNA: TGTGCCAGCATGTCGACTAGCGTAGATAGTGGGACCCAGTACTTC; V: TRBV27; D: TRBD2; J: TRBJ2-5; size: once
CDR3: CASSSGVSNEKLFF; DNA: TGTGCCAGCTCCTCGGGGGTCTCAAATGAAAAACTGTTTTTT; V: TRBV18; D: NA; J: TRBJ1-4; size: NA
CDR3: CASSLEQGGNYGYTF; DNA: TGCGCCAGCAGCTTGGAACAGGGCGGGAACTATGGCTACACCTTC; V: TRBV5-1; D: NA; J: TRBJ1-2; size: once
CDR3: CASISDRAGGNTIYF; DNA: TGTGCCAGCATCTCAGACAGGGCGGGTGGAAACACCATATATTTT; V: TRBV7-3; D: TRBD1; J: TRBJ1-3; size: once
CDR3: CASATGQMFNEQFF; DNA: TGCGCCAGCGCGACGGGTCAGATGTTCAATGAGCAGTTCTTC; V: TRBV5-1; D: NA; J: TRBJ2-1; size: NA
CDR3: CASSFSSGSPTGEQYF; DNA: TGTGCCAGCAGTTTCTCTAGCGGGAGTCCCACAGGCGAGCAGTACTTC; V: TRBV6-6; D: TRBD2; J: TRBJ2-7; size: NA
CDR3: CASSLMAGGPDGELFF; DNA: TGTGCCAGCAGCTTAATGGCGGGAGGGCCGGACGGGGAGCTGTTTTTT; V: TRBV7-3; D: TRBD2; J: TRBJ2-2; size: once
CDR3: CASSLAGPYEQYF; DNA: TGTGCCAGCAGTTTAGCGGGCCCCTACGAGCAGTACTTC; V: TRBV28; D: NA; J: TRBJ2-7; size: NA
CDR3: CASSPYLTGGDEQYF; DNA: TGTGCCAGCAGCCCGTATCTGACAGGGGGAGACGAGCAGTACTTC; V: TRBV5-5; D: TRBD1; J: TRBJ2-7; size: NA